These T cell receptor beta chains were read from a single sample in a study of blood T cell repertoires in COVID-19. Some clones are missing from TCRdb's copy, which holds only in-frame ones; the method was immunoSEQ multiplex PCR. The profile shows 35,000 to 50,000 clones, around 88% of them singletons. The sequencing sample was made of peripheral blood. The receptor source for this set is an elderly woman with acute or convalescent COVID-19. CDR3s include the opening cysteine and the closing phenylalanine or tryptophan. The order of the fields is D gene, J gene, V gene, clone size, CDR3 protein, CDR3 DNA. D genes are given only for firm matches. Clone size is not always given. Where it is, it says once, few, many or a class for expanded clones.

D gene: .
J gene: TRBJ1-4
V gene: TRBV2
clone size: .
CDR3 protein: CASKREGEKLFF
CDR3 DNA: TGTGCCAGCAAGAGGGAAGGGGAAAAACTGTTTTTT

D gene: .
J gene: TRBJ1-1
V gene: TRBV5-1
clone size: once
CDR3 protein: CASSYRDTEAFF
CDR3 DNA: TGCGCCAGCAGCTACAGAGACACTGAAGCTTTCTTT

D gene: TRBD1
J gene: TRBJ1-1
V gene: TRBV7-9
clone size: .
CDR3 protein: CASSLGVTDRVNTEAFF
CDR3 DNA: TGTGCCAGCAGCTTGGGGGTTACTGACAGGGTGAACACTGAAGCTTTCTTT

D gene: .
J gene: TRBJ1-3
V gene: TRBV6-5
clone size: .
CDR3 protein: CASSAIGGAGNTIYF
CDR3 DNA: TGTGCCAGCAGCGCGATTGGAGGGGCCGGAAACACCATATATTTT

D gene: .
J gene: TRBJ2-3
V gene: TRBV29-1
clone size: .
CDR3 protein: CSVEMRYTDTQYF
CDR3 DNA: TGCAGCGTTGAAATGCGGTACACAGATACGCAGTATTTT

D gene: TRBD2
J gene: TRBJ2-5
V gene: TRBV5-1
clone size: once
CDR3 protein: CASSLGRGGIETQYF
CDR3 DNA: TGCGCCAGCAGCTTGGGACGCGGGGGAATCGAGACCCAGTACTTC

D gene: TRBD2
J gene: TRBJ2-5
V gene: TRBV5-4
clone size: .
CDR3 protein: CASSKRRASGGEETQYF
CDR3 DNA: TGTGCCAGCAGCAAGCGCCGGGCTAGCGGGGGTGAAGAGACCCAGTACTTC

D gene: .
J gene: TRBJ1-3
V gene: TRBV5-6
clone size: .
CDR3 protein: CASSLDGQWRNTIYF
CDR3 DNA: TGTGCCAGCAGCTTGGACGGACAGTGGAGAAACACCATATATTTT

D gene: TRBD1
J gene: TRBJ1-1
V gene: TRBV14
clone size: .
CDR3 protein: CASSQASGGGIYAFF
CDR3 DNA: TGTGCCAGCAGCCAAGCCTCGGGAGGGGGCATATACGCTTTCTTT

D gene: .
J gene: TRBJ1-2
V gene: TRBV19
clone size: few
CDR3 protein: CASSPSRGGNYGYTF
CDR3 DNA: TGTGCCAGTAGCCCCTCGAGGGGGGGCAACTATGGCTACACCTTC

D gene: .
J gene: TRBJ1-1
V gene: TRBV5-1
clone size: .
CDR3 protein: CASSSNAGVANTEAFF
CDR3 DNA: TGCGCCAGCAGCTCCAACGCAGGGGTGGCGAACACTGAAGCTTTCTTT

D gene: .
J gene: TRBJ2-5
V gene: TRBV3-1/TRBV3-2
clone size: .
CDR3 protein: CASSQGLAGQETQYF
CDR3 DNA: TGTGCCAGCAGCCAAGGTTTGGCGGGGCAAGAGACCCAGTACTTC

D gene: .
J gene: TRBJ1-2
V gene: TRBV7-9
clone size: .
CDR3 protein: CASSSAPLGRTNYGYTF
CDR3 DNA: TGTGCCAGCAGCTCCGCCCCTCTGGGCAGAACTAACTATGGCTACACCTTC

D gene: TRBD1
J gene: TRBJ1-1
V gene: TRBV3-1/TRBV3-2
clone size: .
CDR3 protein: CASSREDRGTEAFF
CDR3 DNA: TGTGCCAGCAGCCGTGAGGACAGGGGGACTGAAGCTTTCTTT

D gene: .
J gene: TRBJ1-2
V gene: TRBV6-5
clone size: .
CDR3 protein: CASSYTGTYGYTF
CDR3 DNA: TGTGCCAGCAGTTACACAGGGACCTATGGCTACACCTTC

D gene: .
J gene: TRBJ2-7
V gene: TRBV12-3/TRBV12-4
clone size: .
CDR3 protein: CASSFFSSYEQYF
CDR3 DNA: TGTGCCAGCAGTTTTTTCAGTTCCTACGAGCAGTACTTC

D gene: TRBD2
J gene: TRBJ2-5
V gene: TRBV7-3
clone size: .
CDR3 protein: CASSPGLAGGTETQYF
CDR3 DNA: TGTGCCAGCAGCCCGGGACTAGCGGGGGGGACAGAGACCCAGTACTTC

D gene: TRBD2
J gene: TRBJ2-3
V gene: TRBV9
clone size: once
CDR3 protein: CASSVGLAGATDTQYF
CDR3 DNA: TGTGCCAGCAGCGTAGGGCTAGCGGGGGCCACAGATACGCAGTATTTT